Below, 18 T cell receptor beta chains from the same sample are listed, as sequenced in a study of T cell repertoires in cytomegalovirus infection. Their specific antigens are unknown. Each CDR3 protein gets one entry after TCRdb re-called the reads with MiXCR. The sample shows approximately 1,000,000 distinct CDR3 sequences, less than 40% of them seen only once. Sequencing used cultured CD8+ T cells from PBMCs, obtained from culture after CMV antigen stimulation. The receptors originated from a human donor in good health (CMV status not recorded). Some clones in this sample may be carry-over from other donors' samples.

The V gene is TRBV7-6, the J gene TRBJ2-7; the D is unclear. This CDR3 spans 15 amino acids. V lost 5 bases, J lost 0 bases, and 14 bases lay in between. Germline V lookup: CDR1 SGHVS, CDR2 FNYEAQ. This CDR3 is CASSGGPTNSYEQYF. The CDR3 DNA reads TGTGCCAGCAGCGGCGGCCCGACCAACTCCTACGAGCAGTACTTC.

This clonotype came up many times. The J gene is TRBJ1-5, the V gene TRBV20-1, with D unresolved. Trimming left V 4 bases short and J 0 bases short, with 13 bases between. CDR1 is DFQATT and CDR2 is SNEGSKA in the germline V gene (reference sequence). CDR3 size: 15 residues. Written as DNA, the CDR3 is TGCAGTGCTAAATCATCCCCGTATAGCAATCAGCCCCAGCATTTT. Protein sequence: CSAKSSPYSNQPQHF.

This clonotype occurred a few times. The DNA of the CDR3 is TGCGCCAGCAGCCAAGGAGGGTATGGCAATCAGCCCCAGCATTTT. It yields the protein CASSQGGYGNQPQHF. This chain joins TRBV4-1 and TRBJ1-5; D not certain. Per germline, CDR1 MGHRA and CDR2 YSYEKL. Trimming removed 1 base at V and 2 bases at J, with 9 bases between. The CDR3 totals 15 residues.

This clonotype was counted ten times or more. This chain uses TRBV7-8 with TRBJ2-4; possibly TRBD1 for D (5 bases). The V end was cut by 3 bases, the J end by 3 bases, with 12 bases between. This CDR3 contains 15 residues. Germline loops: CDR1 SGHVS, CDR2 FQNEAQ. CDR3 residues: CASSLPGLGKNIQYF. The CDR3 nucleotides read TGTGCCAGCAGCTTGCCAGGGCTTGGCAAAAACATTCAGTACTTC.

This clonotype was counted between two and nine times. The V call is TRBV4-1, the J call TRBJ2-5, with a tentative D call TRBD2 (6 bases). CDR3 length: 18 amino acids. V was pared by 0 bases and J by 2 bases, with 19 bases between. Germline V gene lookup returns CDR1 MGHRA and CDR2 YSYEKL. CDR3 nucleotides: TGCGCCAGCAGCCAAGATCTTGGTGGCGGGGAATTTCAAGAGACCCAGTACTTC. As protein: CASSQDLGGGEFQETQYF.

This clonotype came up many times. The chain carries TRBV7-6 and TRBJ2-3; 10 bases are shared with TRBD2. Trimming took 5 bases from V and 1 from J; bases not matched to a gene: 12. This CDR3 contains 18 residues. Germline loops: CDR1 SGHVS, CDR2 FNYEAQ. The CDR3 region is CASSLGASGGRGTDTQYF. The CDR3 coding sequence is TGTGCCAGCAGCCTCGGAGCTAGCGGGGGCCGGGGCACAGATACGCAGTATTTT.

The CDR3 here is CASSFTPESPYNEQFF. CDR3 DNA: TGTGCCAGCAGCTTTACTCCAGAGTCCCCATACAATGAGCAGTTCTTC. V is TRBV5-6 and J is TRBJ2-1; no firm D call. Germline V gene data show CDR1 as SGHDT and CDR2 as YYEEEE. V lost 2 bases and J lost 4, with 16 bases in between. CDR3 length: 16 amino acids.

The table lists this clonotype with a count of one. The CDR3: CSARGGTSGGQETQYF. The CDR3 bases are TGCAGTGCTAGAGGTGGGACTAGCGGGGGACAAGAGACCCAGTACTTC. The genes are TRBV20-1 and TRBJ2-5; 14 nucleotides match TRBD2. The germline V gene has CDR1 DFQATT and CDR2 SNEGSKA (reference sequence). This CDR3 region has 16 residues. J lost 2 bases, V lost 1 base, and 3 bases had no gene match.

The sample holds a few counts of this clonotype. The chain couples TRBV10-3 to TRBJ2-3; D unclear. V was shortened by 4 bases and J by 0 bases, with 11 bases between the two germline ends. Germline V gene sequence: CDR1 ENHRY, CDR2 SYGVKD. The CDR3 consists of 15 residues. CDR3 DNA sequence: TGTGCCATCAGTGTTAACAGTCTAAGCACAGATACGCAGTATTTT. It is translated as CAISVNSLSTDTQYF.

The chain couples TRBV20-1 to TRBJ2-1; 8 nucleotides match TRBD2. The CDR3 contains 15 residues. The V and J ends lost 0 bases and 5 bases, in that order; junction bases with no gene match: 6. The germline V gene encodes CDR1 DFQATT and CDR2 SNEGSKA (reference sequence). CDR3 nucleotide sequence: TGCAGTGCTAGAGATCCAACTAGCGGTAACAATGAGCAGTTCTTC. As protein: CSARDPTSGNNEQFF.

The chain employs TRBV7-3 and TRBJ2-5; D is uncertain. The germline V gene has CDR1 SGHTA and CDR2 FQGTGA. The CDR3 is 14 residues long. The V and J ends lost 2 bases and 5 bases respectively, with 12 bases between them. The CDR3 DNA reads TGTGCCAGCAGCTTACCTGCGAGATGGGAGACCCAGTACTTC. Translating it yields CASSLPARWETQYF.

This chain links TRBV27 with TRBJ2-1, with TRBD2 identical over 9 bases. Trimming cost V 3 bases and J 8 bases; bases outside gene matches: 8. Germline V CDR1 and CDR2: MNHEY, SMNVEV (reference sequence). The CDR3 runs 15 residues. The CDR3: CASSFEAGGPYEQFF. The DNA for the CDR3 is TGTGCCAGCAGTTTCGAGGCGGGGGGGCCCTATGAGCAGTTCTTC.

V usage is TRBV19 and J usage is TRBJ1-2, with D unresolved. V was pared by 1 base and J by 4 bases, with 7 bases between. This CDR3 spans 13 amino acids. Germline V lookup: CDR1 LNHDA, CDR2 SQIVND (reference sequence). The CDR3 spells CASSIGTAYGYTF. The CDR3 DNA follows: TGTGCCAGTAGTATAGGAACAGCCTATGGCTACACCTTC.

The J gene is TRBJ2-3, the V gene TRBV27; the D is unclear. Germline V gene sequence: CDR1 MNHEY, CDR2 SMNVEV (reference sequence). V shed 2 bases and J shed 4 bases, with 10 bases lying between them. This CDR3 is built from 14 residues. The CDR3 bases are TGTGCCAGCAGTTTAATGCAGTTGTCAGATACGCAGTATTTT. This sequence encodes CASSLMQLSDTQYF.

The rearrangement joins TRBV19 to TRBJ1-1, with D perhaps TRBD1 (5 bases). CDR1 is LNHDA, CDR2 SQIVND, per germline (reference sequence). CDR3 length equals 12 residues. Trimming shortened V by 6 bases and J by 7 bases, and 12 bases separated the two germline ends. The CDR3 here is CASSPQGHEAFF. The CDR3 DNA reads TGTGCCAGTAGCCCCCAGGGCCATGAAGCTTTCTTT.

V gene TRBV6-9 combines with J gene TRBJ1-4; 10 nucleotides agree with TRBD1. Losses at the gene ends were 3 bases for V and 8 bases for J; bases not matched to a gene: 18. Germline CDR1 MNHGY, CDR2 SVAAGI. The CDR3 totals 19 residues. This CDR3 is CASSYLSRDRGLAIEKLFF. CDR3 DNA sequence: TGTGCCAGCAGTTACCTTTCCCGGGACAGGGGCCTGGCCATAGAAAAACTGTTTTTT.

This clonotype showed up many times. J is TRBJ1-4 and V is TRBV28; a possible D gene is TRBD1 (6 bases). The germline V and J ends were trimmed by 3 bases and 7 bases, with 12 bases remaining between them. The length of the CDR3 is 14 residues. Per germline, CDR1 MDHEN and CDR2 SYDVKM. The CDR3 DNA reads as TGTGCCAGCAGTTTGCCTGGACAGTTTGAAAAACTGTTTTTT. Translating gives CASSLPGQFEKLFF. Full variable domain (outside the CDR3, taken from reference TRBV28 and TRBJ1-4): DVKVTQSSRYLVKRTGEKVFLECVQDMDHENMFWYRQDPGLGLRLIYFSYDVKMKEKGDIPEGYSVSREKKERFSLILESASTNQTSMYLCASSLPGQFEKLFFGSGTQLSVL.

This clonotype has only a few counts. The gene calls are TRBV27 and TRBJ1-6, with D unclear. CDR3 length equals 14 residues. V lost 5 bases, J lost 5 bases, and 10 bases lay in between. Germline V gene data show CDR1 as MNHEY and CDR2 as SMNVEV (reference sequence). The CDR3 is CASSHRRDNSPLHF. The CDR3 bases are TGTGCCAGCAGTCATCGGCGAGATAATTCACCCCTCCACTTT.